The entry that follows covers one T cell receptor beta chain sequence. It lacks a known antigen. One base away there is no much larger clone; base qualities are not given. CDR1 and CDR2 (SGHAT, FQNNGV) derive from the germline V gene. The CDR3 contains 13 residues, cysteine and phenylalanine counted. The CDR3 DNA has 39 bases and is translated from base 1. Clipping removes 5 bases from V and 5 bases from J, with 4 as the unmatched junction base count. The immunoSEQ Assay, a bias-controlled multiplex PCR, was used to amplify TCRbeta CDR3 regions from genomic DNA. The study's own analysis went as follows. The number of nucleated cells in each sample was estimated from the amplification of reference gene primers within the assay. To quantify the absolute abundance of each unique TCRbeta CDR3 rearrangement, sequence reads were collapsed and filtered. For each sample, productive Simpson clonality was calculated as the square root of Simpson's diversity index over productive rearrangements. TCRdb holds this immuneACCESS table with in-frame rearrangements only. Some clones are missing; in checked studies, unresolved V genes explain under half, and the rest has no known cause. V and J calls and clone size follow that table, whereas D and trimming were derived from the DNA. The sample contains approximately 180,000 clones, approximately 83% of them found a single time. 9.5% to 13% of the sample comes from the top ten.

Collaborating institutions collected whole blood in K2EDTA tubes following their own protocols. For TCRbeta analysis, collaborators shipped samples in one of three forms: frozen whole blood, isolated PBMCs, or DNA extracted from either of those sample types. The entry originates in a study of blood T cell repertoires in COVID-19 (dated by TCRdb to 2020 to 2021). With regard to the full study: Collaborator samples came from the United States, Italy and Spain and covered acute and convalescent phases of COVID-19. A freely available public database, intended as a resource for researchers studying the immune response to SARS-CoV-2, is where the repertoires were released. The samples were drawn from two sources: the first 160 participants of the ongoing ImmuneRACE study, and fewer than 1,500 subjects contributed by 6 global collaborators. The prospective study material was composed of cDNA or gDNA derived from T cells, B-cell-depleted T cells, or PBMCs. Nearly every sample came with metadata listing a de-identified subject ID, COVID-19 status, age in years and sex. The dataset comprised deeply sampled blood TCRbeta repertoires from subjects exposed to, actively infected with, or recovered from COVID-19. Where available, HLA class I and class II types were taken from metadata supplied by the sample provider and were not determined by assay-based typing.

General findings and caveats noted by the study authors: How much clinical and demographic metadata was included differed by source and by participant, and the metadata was provided uncurated.

The sequence was obtained from a human donor with active or convalescent COVID-19. The donor label of this sample is uncertain. This chain joins TRBV11-2 to TRBJ2-5, with TRBD2 matching 8 junction bases. The sample comprised peripheral blood. The CDR3 in this case is CASSLGRGETQYF. The DNA reads TGTGCCAGCAGCCTCGGGAGGGGGGAGACCCAGTACTTC.